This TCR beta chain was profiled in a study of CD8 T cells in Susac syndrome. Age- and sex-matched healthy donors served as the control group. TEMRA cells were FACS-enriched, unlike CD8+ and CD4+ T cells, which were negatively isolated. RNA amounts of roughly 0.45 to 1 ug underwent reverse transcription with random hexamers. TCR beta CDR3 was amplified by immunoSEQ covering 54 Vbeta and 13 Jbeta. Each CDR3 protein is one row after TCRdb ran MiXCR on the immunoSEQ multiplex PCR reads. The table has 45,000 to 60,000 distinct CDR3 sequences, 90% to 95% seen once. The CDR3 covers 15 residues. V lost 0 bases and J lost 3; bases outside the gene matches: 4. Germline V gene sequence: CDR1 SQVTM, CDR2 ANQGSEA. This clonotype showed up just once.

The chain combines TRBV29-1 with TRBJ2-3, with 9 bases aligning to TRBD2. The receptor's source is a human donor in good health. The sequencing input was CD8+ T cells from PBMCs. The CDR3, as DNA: TGCAGCGTTGAAGATCGGCTAGCGGGAACAGATACGCAGTATTTT. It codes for CSVEDRLAGTDTQYF.